This paragraph reports one T cell receptor beta chain. This sample was included in a study of blood T cell repertoires in COVID-19. Study background: Italy, Spain and the United States were the sources of the convalescent and acute COVID-19 samples. Sample material is recorded as cDNA or gDNA derived from T cells, B-cell-depleted T cells, or PBMCs.

Germline V CDR1 and CDR2: LNHDA, SQIVND (reference sequence). The CDR3 contains 14 residues. The V end lost 5 bases, the J end lost 7 bases, and 17 bases lay between the germline ends. The data were produced by immunoSEQ multiplex PCR, yet TCRdb's version contains in-frame clones alone and is incomplete. The sample has a few hundred thousand clones; 80% are singletons. The sequence derives from a woman aged 35 to 49 with acute COVID-19. The sample taken for sequencing was PBMCs or T cells enriched from blood (not recorded which). The chain is built from TRBV19 and TRBJ1-1; possibly TRBD1 for D (5 bases). The CDR3 sequence is CASSQRVQGGEAFF. In DNA, the CDR3 is TGTGCCAGTAGTCAGAGAGTGCAGGGAGGTGAAGCTTTCTTT.